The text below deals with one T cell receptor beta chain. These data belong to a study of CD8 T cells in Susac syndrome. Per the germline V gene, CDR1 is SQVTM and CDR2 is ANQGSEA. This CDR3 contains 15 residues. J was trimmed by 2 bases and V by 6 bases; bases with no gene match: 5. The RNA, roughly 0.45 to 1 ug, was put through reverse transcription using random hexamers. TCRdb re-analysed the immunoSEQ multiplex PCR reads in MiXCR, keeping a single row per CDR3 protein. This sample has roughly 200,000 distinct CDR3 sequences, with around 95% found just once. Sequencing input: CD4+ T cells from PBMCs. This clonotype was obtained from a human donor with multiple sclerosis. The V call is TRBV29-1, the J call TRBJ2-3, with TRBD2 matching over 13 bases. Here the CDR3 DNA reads TGCAGCGTCGGACTAGCGGGGGAAAACACAGATACGCAGTATTTT. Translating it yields CSVGLAGENTDTQYF.